This is a list of T cell receptor beta chains from one sample in a study of blood T cell repertoires in COVID-19. The protocol was immunoSEQ multiplex PCR, while the TCRdb copy is restricted to in-frame clones and leaves out a portion. The data contain some 270,000 clones, roughly 89% of them singletons. Sequenced input: PBMCs or T cells enriched from blood (not recorded which). These receptors originate from a woman aged 40-49 years who had recovered from COVID-19. CDR3s leave out the opening cysteine and the closing phenylalanine or tryptophan.

V: TRBV7-9
J: TRBJ1-4
CDR3: ASSLGGGAGEKLF

V: TRBV12-3/TRBV12-4
J: TRBJ2-7
CDR3: ASSKGYEQY

V: TRBV3-1/TRBV3-2
J: TRBJ2-1
CDR3: ASSQGRGTEVDEQF

V: TRBV9
J: TRBJ1-1
CDR3: ASSGQGSNTEAF

V: TRBV7-8
J: TRBJ2-2
CDR3: ASSLDRVNTGELF

V: TRBV11-2
J: TRBJ1-3
CDR3: ASSLQTFTSGNTIY

V: TRBV3-1/TRBV3-2
J: TRBJ2-1
CDR3: ASSHFLSRRSSYNEQF

V: TRBV5-1
J: TRBJ1-3
CDR3: ASSPGQGIGNTIY

V: TRBV30
J: TRBJ1-1
CDR3: AWSVTADTEAF

V: TRBV7-3
J: TRBJ2-3
CDR3: ASSVARGADTQY

V: TRBV5-1
J: TRBJ2-7
CDR3: ASSLGQSASYEQY

V: TRBV30
J: TRBJ1-2
CDR3: ASPLPHYGYT